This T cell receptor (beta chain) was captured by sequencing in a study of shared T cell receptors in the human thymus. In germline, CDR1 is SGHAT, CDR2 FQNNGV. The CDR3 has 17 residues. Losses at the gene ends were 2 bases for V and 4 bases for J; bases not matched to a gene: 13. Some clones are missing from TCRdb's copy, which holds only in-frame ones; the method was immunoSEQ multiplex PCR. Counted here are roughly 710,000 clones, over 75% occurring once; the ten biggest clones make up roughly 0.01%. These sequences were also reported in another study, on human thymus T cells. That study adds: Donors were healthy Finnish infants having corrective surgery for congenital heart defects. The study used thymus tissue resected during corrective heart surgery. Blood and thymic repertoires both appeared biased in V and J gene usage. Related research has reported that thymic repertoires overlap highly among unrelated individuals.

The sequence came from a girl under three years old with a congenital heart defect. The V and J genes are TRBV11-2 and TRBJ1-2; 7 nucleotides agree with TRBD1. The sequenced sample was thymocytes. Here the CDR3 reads CASSLRIAGKGAYGYTF. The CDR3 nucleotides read TGTGCCAGCAGCTTAAGGATCGCGGGAAAGGGGGCCTATGGCTACACCTTC.